The 16 T cell receptor beta chains reported below all come from one sample, sequenced in a study of CD4 T cells in relation to SARS-CoV-2 and coronaviruses. The table came from immunoSEQ multiplex PCR; TCRdb's copy has only in-frame clones and leaves some out. The repertoire holds around 23,000 clones, over 70% seen once, with approximately 13% in the top ten. For these receptors, no antigen is known. Before the COVID-19 pandemic, during about 2011-2019, CD4+ T cells were taken from unexposed donors. Isolation of CD4+ T cells took place after nine to ten days in culture. Sequenced: CD4+ T cells from PBMCs, cultured in vitro. Source of these receptors: a human donor in good health.

The chain is built from TRBV28 and TRBJ1-1; weak D call: TRBD1 (5 bases). V was shortened by 4 bases and J by 6 bases, with 18 bases between the two germline ends. The CDR3 loop spans 15 amino acids. The V gene's germline CDR1 is MDHEN and CDR2 SYDVKM. The chain's CDR3 is CASSSPGKGHPEAFF. The CDR3 coding sequence is TGTGCCAGCAGTTCCCCTGGAAAGGGGCATCCTGAAGCTTTCTTT.

The rearrangement uses TRBV4-2 and TRBJ2-7; 8 nucleotides align to TRBD2. V trimming: 4 bases; J trimming: 2 bases; junction bases outside the gene matches: 16. The CDR3 sequence is 18 residues long. Per germline, CDR1 LGHNA and CDR2 YNFKEQ. CDR3 loop: CASSRISGGADVTYEQYF. CDR3 sequence (DNA): TGTGCCAGCAGCCGCATATCGGGAGGGGCAGACGTAACCTACGAGCAGTACTTC.

The table lists this clone with a few counts. J is TRBJ2-7 and V is TRBV2; 12 bases are a match to TRBD2. Trimming took 6 bases from V and 10 from J; bases not matched to a gene: 7. This CDR3 is 13 amino acids long. Looked up from germline, CDR1 is SNHLY and CDR2 is FYNNEI. This chain's CDR3 is CASRSGTSGYQYF. The DNA of the CDR3 is TGTGCCAGCAGGTCCGGGACTAGCGGGTACCAGTACTTC.

The chain couples TRBV12-3 or TRBV12-4 to TRBJ2-2; the D gene is possibly TRBD2 (5 bases). V gave up 10 bases and J gave up 3 bases, with 9 bases separating them. The CDR3 spans 12 residues. CDR3 amino acids: CATWRDTGELFF. The DNA for the CDR3 is TGTGCCACATGGCGGGACACCGGGGAGCTGTTTTTT.

A note on this clone: A read error may account for a junction end that differs from germline. J is TRBJ1-1 and V is TRBV7-9, with unresolved D. Germline CDR1 is SEHNR and CDR2 is FQNEAQ (reference sequence). The CDR3 is made up of 14 amino acids. CDR3 sequence (DNA): TGTGCCAGCAGCTTCGGCGAAACCGGGTCCGACTCTGTCTTT. Protein: CASSFGETGSDSVF.

The rearrangement joins TRBV28 to TRBJ1-6; a possible D gene is TRBD1 (6 bases). Trimming took 7 bases from V and 1 from J, leaving 17 bases between them. Germline CDR1 is MDHEN and CDR2 is SYDVKM. There are 17 residues in the CDR3. CDR3 DNA sequence: TGTGCCAGCACCCTAGGGGGGTCTGGTTCCTATAATTCACCCCTCCACTTT. This codes for CASTLGGSGSYNSPLHF.

The J gene is TRBJ1-1, the V gene TRBV18; D remains unclear. Trimming removed 2 bases from V and 0 bases from J, with 7 bases in between. The CDR3 is 14 residues long. Germline values: CDR1 KGHSH, CDR2 LQKENI. CDR3 sequence: CASSPSGVNTEAFF. CDR3 DNA sequence: TGTGCCAGCTCACCAAGTGGTGTGAACACTGAAGCTTTCTTT. Together with reference TRBV18 and TRBJ1-1, the CDR3 gives the full variable domain: NAGVMQNPRHLVRRRGQEARLRCSPMKGHSHVYWYRQLPEEGLKFMVYLQKENIIDESGMPKERFSAEFPKEGPSILRIQQVVRGDSAAYFCASSPSGVNTEAFFGQGTRLTVV.

J is TRBJ2-3 and V is TRBV30, with D uncertain. Germline V gene lookup returns CDR1 GTSNPN and CDR2 SVGIG (reference sequence). The CDR3 runs to 14 residues. Trimming pared 1 base from V and 0 bases from J, leaving 8 bases between. The CDR3 DNA is TGTGCCTGGAGTGCTGTTTTTAGCACAGATACGCAGTATTTT. Translated, it gives CAWSAVFSTDTQYF.

The chain carries TRBV15 and TRBJ2-3; 10 bases are shared with TRBD2. With V trimmed by 0 bases and J by 4 bases, 1 base remained unmatched. The CDR3 length is 15 residues. CDR1 LNHNV and CDR2 YYDKDF come from the germline V gene (reference sequence). CDR3 in DNA: TGTGCCACCAGCAGAGATCTAGCGGGAGCAGATACGCAGTATTTT. Translation gives CATSRDLAGADTQYF.

The chain employs TRBV25-1 and TRBJ1-1; D is undetermined. Germline loops: CDR1 MGHDK, CDR2 SYGVNS. The CDR3 totals 13 residues. CDR3 DNA: TGTCCGGAGCGCCCCGGAGAGAACACTGAAGCTTTCTTT. Residues: CPERPGENTEAFF.

V is TRBV15 and J is TRBJ1-2; possible D gene TRBD1, 6 bases. CDR3 size: 17 residues. V gave up 2 bases and J gave up 7 bases, with 23 bases separating them. Looked up from germline, CDR1 is LNHNV and CDR2 is YYDKDF (reference sequence). This chain's CDR3 is CATSRPTGTQHLGGYTF. The CDR3 DNA reads TGTGCCACCAGCAGACCAACCGGGACACAACACCTCGGTGGCTACACCTTC.

The chain combines TRBV7-3 with TRBJ2-2, with D possibly matching TRBD2 (6 bases). Germline V gene lookup returns CDR1 SGHTA and CDR2 FQGTGA. Trimming removed 3 bases from V and 7 bases from J, with 12 bases in between. CDR3 length: 14 residues. CDR3 in DNA: TGTGCCAGCAGCTTGGAGGGGAGTTTCGGGGAGCTGTTTTTT. It specifies CASSLEGSFGELFF. The full variable domain, completed using reference TRBV7-3 and TRBJ2-2, is GAGVSQTPSNKVTEKGKYVELRCDPISGHTALYWYRQSLGQGPEFLIYFQGTGAADDSGLPNDRFFAVRPEGSVSTLKIQRTERGDSAVYLCASSLEGSFGELFFGEGSRLTVL.

The chain has TRBV19 and TRBJ2-5, with 9 positions matching TRBD1. After removal of 6 bases from V and 5 bases from J, the junction contained 7 bases not matched to a gene. This CDR3 comprises 14 residues. Germline V gene sequence: CDR1 LNHDA, CDR2 SQIVND (reference sequence). Written as DNA, the CDR3 is TGTGCCAGTAGGCCTCCAGGGACAGGGGAGACCCAGTACTTC. Protein product: CASRPPGTGETQYF. The whole variable domain, filled in from reference TRBV19 and TRBJ2-5, reads DGGITQSPKYLFRKEGQNVTLSCEQNLNHDAMYWYRQDPGQGLRLIYYSQIVNDFQKGDIAEGYSVSREKKESFPLTVTSAQKNPTAFYLCASRPPGTGETQYFGPGTRLLVL.

This clone occurred once. The V and J genes are TRBV3-1 (or the pseudogene TRBV3-2) and TRBJ2-4; 11 positions match TRBD1. Trimming took 2 bases from V and 0 from J; bases not matched to a gene: 9. CDR1 and CDR2 (germline): LGHDT, YNNKEL (reference sequence). The CDR3 consists of 19 residues. For the CDR3, the DNA is TGTGCCAGCAGCCAAAGGACAGGGGGCGCGGGGCTAGCCAAAAACATTCAGTACTTC. This gives the protein CASSQRTGGAGLAKNIQYF.

The rearrangement uses TRBV9 and TRBJ2-1; 11 nucleotides agree with TRBD1. The V segment lost 4 bases and the J segment 8 bases; nucleotides outside the gene matches: 5. The CDR3 sequence is 14 residues long. Germline V gene lookup returns CDR1 SGDLS and CDR2 YYNGEE. The CDR3 is CASSLRTGGYEQFF. DNA of the CDR3: TGTGCCAGCAGCTTAAGGACAGGGGGCTATGAGCAGTTCTTC. Full variable domain (remainder filled in from reference TRBV9 and TRBJ2-1): DSGVTQTPKHLITATGQRVTLRCSPRSGDLSVYWYQQSLDQGLQFLIQYYNGEERAKGNILERFSAQQFPDLHSELNLSSLELGDSALYFCASSLRTGGYEQFFGPGTRLTVL.

This clone was recorded a few times. The V call is TRBV27, the J call TRBJ1-6, with TRBD1 matching 7 bases. The CDR3 covers 15 residues. Looked up from germline, CDR1 is MNHEY and CDR2 is SMNVEV (reference sequence). The trim removed 3 bases at V and 8 bases at J, leaving 7 bases unmatched. CDR3 in amino acids: CASSFSVRGDSPLHF. CDR3 in DNA: TGTGCCAGCAGTTTTTCAGTCAGGGGGGATTCACCCCTCCACTTT.